The clone carrying this T cell receptor beta chain was detected many times. The antigen is undetermined. The entry originates in a study of T cells in Graves' hyperthyroidism and ophthalmopathy. Study conclusions and caveats: Ophthalmopathy was predicted by the model a median of about 6.5 months ahead of onset. Most thyroid clonotypes expanded above 0.001 were also detected in blood.

TCR beta CDR3 sequences were amplified from RNA transcripts. TCR CDR3 underwent first-round RT-PCR with the HTBI primer set. TCRdb re-called the multiplex PCR reads through MiXCR, storing one row per CDR3 protein. The sample yields around 380,000 distinct CDR3 sequences, approximately 13% seen once. Trimming took off 3 bases at V and 7 bases at J, with 1 base between the two ends. CDR3 length equals 11 residues. Germline V lookup: CDR1 MNHNS, CDR2 SASEGT. Sequenced input: blood. V gene TRBV6-1 combines with J gene TRBJ1-6; the D is unclear. The clonotype comes from a man under 40 with Graves' hyperthyroidism that later progressed to Graves' ophthalmopathy. Here the CDR3 DNA reads TGTGCCAGCAGTGAGAATTCACCCCTCCACTTT. Amino acids: CASSENSPLHF.